The rows below give T cell receptor beta chains drawn from one sample of a study of blood T cell repertoires in COVID-19. TCRdb keeps only in-frame clones here, not all; method: immunoSEQ multiplex PCR. The sample shows 140,000 or so clones, 75% to 90% of them seen only once. Sequenced sample: peripheral blood. The receptors stem from a woman aged 45 to 65 with acute or convalescent COVID-19. Both conserved end residues are part of each CDR3. Each record gives: CDR3 DNA, CDR3 protein, V gene, clone size, D gene, J gene. D genes are given only for firm matches. Clone size is given for some rows only: seen once, a few or many times, or a class if the clone is expanded.

TGTGCCAGCAGTTTAGTGGGGAGGGAGCCCCAGCATTTT CASSLVGREPQHF TRBV27 - - TRBJ1-5
TGTGCCAGCAGCCAAGATAAGTACAGGCCCAATGAAAAACTGTTTTTT CASSQDKYRPNEKLFF TRBV3-1/TRBV3-2 - - TRBJ1-4
TGTGCCAGTAGTACCTCCGACAGCTCCTTAGGAAACACCATATATTTT CASSTSDSSLGNTIYF TRBV19 - - TRBJ1-3
TGTGCCAGCAGTTCACAGGCTTCCTACGAGCAGTACTTC CASSSQASYEQYF TRBV27 - - TRBJ2-7
TGTGCCAGTAGTATTTCCGGGACAGGGAGCAATCAGCCCCAGCATTTT CASSISGTGSNQPQHF TRBV19 - TRBD1 TRBJ1-5
TGCGCCAGCAGCCCGGGATCGAGCTCCTACGAGCAGTACTTC CASSPGSSSYEQYF TRBV5-1 - - TRBJ2-7
TGTGCCAGCTCACCAGTGTTGGGACAGGGGTCGATCAATGAGCAGTTCTTC CASSPVLGQGSINEQFF TRBV18 - TRBD1 TRBJ2-1
TGTGCCAGCTCACCGGACAGCCACTCACCCCTCCACTTT CASSPDSHSPLHF TRBV18 once - TRBJ1-6
TGTGCCAGCAGCTCCGGGACACGCTATCAAAGAGAGACCCAGTACTTC CASSSGTRYQRETQYF TRBV11-2 - - TRBJ2-5
TGTGCCAGCAGTCCCCGACTAGAAAAGCAGTATTTT CASSPRLEKQYF TRBV2 - - TRBJ2-3
TGTGCCAGCAGCCGGGACACGTACAATGAGCAGTTCTTC CASSRDTYNEQFF TRBV3-1/TRBV3-2 - - TRBJ2-1
TGTGCCAGCAGCCCAACACGACAGGGCCCTGGCTACACCTTC CASSPTRQGPGYTF TRBV27 - TRBD1 TRBJ1-2
TGTGCCACCAGCAGTAGGACTAGCGCAGATACGCAGTATTTT CATSSRTSADTQYF TRBV15 few TRBD2 TRBJ2-3
TGTGCCAGCAGTTTGGTGGGCAAGCACTCTGGAAACACCATATATTTT CASSLVGKHSGNTIYF TRBV27 - - TRBJ1-3
TGTGCCAGTATATGGACAGGGGGCGCCCCGGAAGCTTTCTTT CASIWTGGAPEAFF TRBV19 - TRBD1 TRBJ1-1
TGTGCCAGCAGTTCTTCAGGGGATATTGAGCAGTTCTTC CASSSSGDIEQFF TRBV6-6 - - TRBJ2-1
TGTGCCAGCAGTGAGGGCCGCTACGAGCAGTACTTC CASSEGRYEQYF TRBV3-1/TRBV3-2 - - TRBJ2-7
TGTGCCAGCAGTTCGGGACTCCAAGAGACCCAGTACTTC CASSSGLQETQYF TRBV11-2 - - TRBJ2-5
TGTGCCAGCTCACCAGGGACAGGGGTCCCCAATGAGCAGTTCTTC CASSPGTGVPNEQFF TRBV18 - TRBD1 TRBJ2-1
TGTGCCAGCAACGCCGGGACAGGACTTTCCTACGAGCAGTACTTC CASNAGTGLSYEQYF TRBV19 - TRBD1 TRBJ2-7
TGTGCCAGCACCAGATTCTCTGGAAACACCATATATTTT CASTRFSGNTIYF TRBV6-5 few - TRBJ1-3
TGTGCCAGCCCGGCGGGACCCTCTAGCACAGATACGCAGTATTTT CASPAGPSSTDTQYF TRBV18 - - TRBJ2-3
TGTGCCAGCAGTCAGACAGGGGTCTGGGGTGAAGCTTTCTTT CASSQTGVWGEAFF TRBV6-5 - TRBD1 TRBJ1-1
TGTGCCAGTAGTATTTCAATCGGAGTCGGGGAGCTGTTTTTT CASSISIGVGELFF TRBV19 few - TRBJ2-2
TGTGCCAGCAGCGTAGGGGAGGGCAGGAATGAAAAACTGTTTTTT CASSVGEGRNEKLFF TRBV9 - - TRBJ1-4
TGTGCCAGCAGCTCCGATGTGGGGGGTTCCGGGGAAGAGACCCAGTACTTC CASSSDVGGSGEETQYF TRBV7-9 - - TRBJ2-5
TGTGCCAGCAGCGCAAGCGGGGGGGCCTCTGGCACAGATACGCAGTATTTT CASSASGGASGTDTQYF TRBV9 - TRBD2 TRBJ2-3
TGTGCCAGCAGCCCCAGGACAGGGAAGACTGAAGCTTTCTTT CASSPRTGKTEAFF TRBV14 - TRBD1 TRBJ1-1